This is a list of T cell receptor beta chains from one sample in a study of cytomegalovirus exposure and HLA in healthy donors. TCRdb keeps only in-frame clones here, not all; method: immunoSEQ multiplex PCR. The sample yields 120,000 to 150,000 clones, approximately 81% seen once. Material: PBMCs. The receptor source for this set is a woman aged 40 to 49 in good health and CMV-seropositive. The CDR3 runs from the conserved cysteine through the conserved F or W. A D gene is named only where the DNA matches it firmly. The size of a clone is reported for some rows only, either as once, few or many, or as a class for expanded clones.

J: TRBJ2-1; D: TRBD1; size: many; V: TRBV5-6; CDR3: CASSLPGDRANEQFF; DNA: TGTGCCAGCAGCTTGCCGGGGGACAGGGCCAATGAGCAGTTCTTC
J: TRBJ2-1; D: TRBD2; size: .; V: TRBV2; CDR3: CASWASGSTSYNEQFF; DNA: TGTGCCAGCTGGGCTAGCGGGAGCACATCCTACAATGAGCAGTTCTTC
J: TRBJ2-3; D: TRBD1; size: .; V: TRBV28; CDR3: CASSNAGGKSTQYF; DNA: TGTGCCAGCAGTAATGCAGGGGGTAAGAGTACGCAGTATTTT
J: TRBJ1-2; D: TRBD1; size: .; V: TRBV7-2; CDR3: CASSIGQGTYGYTF; DNA: TGTGCCAGCAGCATCGGACAGGGTACCTATGGCTACACCTTC
J: TRBJ2-1; D: TRBD2; size: .; V: TRBV4-3; CDR3: CASSQRLAVYNEQFF; DNA: TGCGCCAGCAGCCAGAGACTAGCAGTCTACAATGAGCAGTTCTTC
J: TRBJ1-5; D: .; size: .; V: TRBV6-1; CDR3: CASSEGQGSNQPQHF; DNA: TGTGCCAGCAGTGAGGGTCAGGGCAGCAATCAGCCCCAGCATTTT
J: TRBJ2-5; D: .; size: once; V: TRBV18; CDR3: CASSPSTVIQETQYF; DNA: TGTGCCAGCTCACCCTCGACAGTAATCCAAGAGACCCAGTACTTC
J: TRBJ1-5; D: .; size: few; V: TRBV15; CDR3: CATSTNRGKPQHF; DNA: TGTGCCACCAGTACCAATCGGGGGAAGCCCCAGCATTTT
J: TRBJ1-5; D: TRBD1; size: .; V: TRBV18; CDR3: CASSLRTGSNQPQHF; DNA: TGTGCCAGCTCACTCCGGACAGGTAGCAATCAGCCCCAGCATTTT
J: TRBJ2-7; D: .; size: once; V: TRBV1; CDR3: CTSSQAGPREQYF; DNA: TGCACCAGCAGCCAAGCAGGGCCGAGAGAGCAGTACTTC
J: TRBJ1-6; D: .; size: .; V: TRBV7-6; CDR3: CASSLAITDSPLHF; DNA: TGTGCCAGCAGCTTAGCCATTACGGATTCACCCCTCCACTTT
J: TRBJ2-3; D: TRBD2; size: .; V: TRBV6-6; CDR3: CASSRAGGRPTDTQYF; DNA: TGTGCCAGCAGTAGAGCGGGGGGGAGGCCCACAGATACGCAGTATTTT
J: TRBJ2-7; D: .; size: few; V: TRBV10-3; CDR3: CGHSYEQYF; DNA: TGTGGGCACTCCTACGAGCAGTACTTC
J: TRBJ1-1; D: .; size: once; V: TRBV5-4; CDR3: CASSLDQNEAFF; DNA: TGTGCCAGCAGCTTGGATCAGAATGAAGCTTTCTTT
J: TRBJ2-1; D: .; size: few; V: TRBV27; CDR3: CASSLSRPGEPNEQFF; DNA: TGTGCCAGCAGTTTATCGAGGCCAGGGGAGCCGAATGAGCAGTTCTTC